This is a list of T cell receptor beta chains from one sample in a study of blood T cell repertoires in COVID-19. The table came from immunoSEQ multiplex PCR; TCRdb's copy has only in-frame clones and leaves some out. The sample has 97,000 or so clones, roughly 87% seen once. The sample consisted of peripheral blood. Source of these receptors: an elderly man with acute or convalescent COVID-19. Each CDR3 is given with its conserved first and last residue. The D gene is left open where the match is weak. Some rows have no size entry. The others give once, few or many, or a class for an expanded clone.

D gene: -; clone size: -; CDR3 length: 10; V gene: TRBV30; J gene: TRBJ1-6; CDR3 protein: CAWSGGTLHF; CDR3 DNA: TGTGCCTGGAGTGGAGGGACCCTCCACTTT
D gene: TRBD2; clone size: -; CDR3 length: 18; V gene: TRBV4-3; J gene: TRBJ2-3; CDR3 protein: CASSQDSPAGGPLDTQYF; CDR3 DNA: TGCGCCAGCAGCCAAGATAGTCCAGCGGGGGGGCCATTAGATACGCAGTATTTT
D gene: -; clone size: -; CDR3 length: 15; V gene: TRBV7-2; J gene: TRBJ1-2; CDR3 protein: CASSPFLARDHGYTF; CDR3 DNA: TGTGCCAGCAGCCCCTTTCTGGCGCGGGATCATGGCTACACCTTC
D gene: -; clone size: -; CDR3 length: 15; V gene: TRBV6-2/TRBV6-3; J gene: TRBJ1-1; CDR3 protein: CASSSETGRNTEAFF; CDR3 DNA: TGTGCCAGCAGTTCGGAAACAGGGCGCAACACTGAAGCTTTCTTT
D gene: TRBD2; clone size: -; CDR3 length: 19; V gene: TRBV7-9; J gene: TRBJ2-2; CDR3 protein: CASSFRTSGSQRDTGELFF; CDR3 DNA: TGTGCCAGCAGCTTTAGGACTAGCGGGAGTCAGCGGGACACCGGGGAGCTGTTTTTT
D gene: -; clone size: -; CDR3 length: 14; V gene: TRBV28; J gene: TRBJ1-5; CDR3 protein: CASSSGGVGQPQHF; CDR3 DNA: TGTGCCAGCAGTTCTGGAGGGGTGGGCCAGCCCCAGCATTTT
D gene: TRBD1; clone size: -; CDR3 length: 13; V gene: TRBV29-1; J gene: TRBJ1-2; CDR3 protein: CSVGGQGAGGYTF; CDR3 DNA: TGCAGCGTAGGCGGACAGGGGGCCGGTGGCTACACCTTC
D gene: TRBD2; clone size: -; CDR3 length: 14; V gene: TRBV29-1; J gene: TRBJ2-2; CDR3 protein: CSVGLAGVAGELFF; CDR3 DNA: TGCAGCGTTGGGCTAGCGGGAGTGGCGGGGGAGCTGTTTTTT
D gene: -; clone size: few; CDR3 length: 12; V gene: TRBV3-1/TRBV3-2; J gene: TRBJ1-2; CDR3 protein: CASSQDGVGYTF; CDR3 DNA: TGTGCCAGCAGCCAAGACGGGGTTGGCTACACCTTC
D gene: -; clone size: -; CDR3 length: 15; V gene: TRBV19; J gene: TRBJ1-3; CDR3 protein: CASSKARSSGNTIYF; CDR3 DNA: TGTGCCAGTAGTAAGGCCAGGTCCTCTGGAAACACCATATATTTT
D gene: -; clone size: -; CDR3 length: 16; V gene: TRBV29-1; J gene: TRBJ2-5; CDR3 protein: CSVTRPQADFQETQYF; CDR3 DNA: TGCAGCGTTACCCGCCCCCAGGCCGATTTCCAAGAGACCCAGTACTTC
D gene: -; clone size: -; CDR3 length: 14; V gene: TRBV4-1; J gene: TRBJ1-2; CDR3 protein: CASSRNTENYGYTF; CDR3 DNA: TGCGCCAGCAGCCGCAATACTGAAAACTATGGCTACACCTTC
D gene: -; clone size: -; CDR3 length: 12; V gene: TRBV28; J gene: TRBJ2-7; CDR3 protein: CASRSDSYEQYF; CDR3 DNA: TGTGCCAGCAGGTCCGACAGCTACGAGCAGTACTTC
D gene: -; clone size: -; CDR3 length: 14; V gene: TRBV9; J gene: TRBJ2-7; CDR3 protein: CASSVEERSYEQYF; CDR3 DNA: TGTGCCAGCAGCGTGGAGGAGAGGTCCTACGAGCAGTACTTC
D gene: -; clone size: -; CDR3 length: 16; V gene: TRBV5-3; J gene: TRBJ1-3; CDR3 protein: CARSSSDSHSGNTIYF; CDR3 DNA: TGTGCCAGAAGCAGCTCGGACAGCCACTCTGGAAACACCATATATTTT
D gene: -; clone size: -; CDR3 length: 18; V gene: TRBV27; J gene: TRBJ2-1; CDR3 protein: CASSSRPQGGRWYNEQFF; CDR3 DNA: TGTGCCAGCAGTTCTCGGCCCCAGGGGGGCCGGTGGTACAATGAGCAGTTCTTC
D gene: -; clone size: -; CDR3 length: 15; V gene: TRBV6-2/TRBV6-3; J gene: TRBJ1-1; CDR3 protein: CASSYSGRLNTEAFF; CDR3 DNA: TGTGCCAGCAGTTACTCGGGCAGACTGAACACTGAAGCTTTCTTT
D gene: -; clone size: -; CDR3 length: 14; V gene: TRBV10-2; J gene: TRBJ2-3; CDR3 protein: CASRAPMGTDTQYF; CDR3 DNA: TGCGCCAGCAGGGCTCCAATGGGCACAGATACGCAGTATTTT
D gene: -; clone size: -; CDR3 length: 14; V gene: TRBV6-6; J gene: TRBJ1-3; CDR3 protein: CASRYRDAGNTIYF; CDR3 DNA: TGTGCCAGCAGGTACCGGGATGCTGGAAACACCATATATTTT
D gene: -; clone size: -; CDR3 length: 14; V gene: TRBV3-1/TRBV3-2; J gene: TRBJ1-2; CDR3 protein: CASESGGDRNGYTF; CDR3 DNA: TGTGCCAGCGAGAGTGGGGGGGATCGAAATGGCTACACCTTC
D gene: -; clone size: -; CDR3 length: 14; V gene: TRBV19; J gene: TRBJ2-3; CDR3 protein: CASSIGGSTDTQYF; CDR3 DNA: TGTGCCAGTAGTATTGGGGGGAGCACAGATACGCAGTATTTT
D gene: -; clone size: -; CDR3 length: 10; V gene: TRBV20-1; J gene: TRBJ2-3; CDR3 protein: CSAPLDTQYF; CDR3 DNA: TGCAGTGCCCCCTTAGATACGCAGTATTTT
D gene: TRBD2; clone size: -; CDR3 length: 16; V gene: TRBV27; J gene: TRBJ2-7; CDR3 protein: CASSYNGVAGLDEQYF; CDR3 DNA: TGTGCCAGCAGTTACAACGGGGTAGCGGGCCTCGATGAGCAGTACTTC
D gene: -; clone size: -; CDR3 length: 15; V gene: TRBV27; J gene: TRBJ1-4; CDR3 protein: CASSSEGVPNEKLFF; CDR3 DNA: TGTGCCAGCAGTTCCGAAGGGGTCCCTAATGAAAAACTGTTTTTT
D gene: -; clone size: -; CDR3 length: 16; V gene: TRBV11-2; J gene: TRBJ2-5; CDR3 protein: CASSLGGGVNQETQYF; CDR3 DNA: TGTGCCAGCAGCTTAGGCGGCGGGGTGAACCAAGAGACCCAGTACTTC
D gene: TRBD1; clone size: once; CDR3 length: 15; V gene: TRBV7-8; J gene: TRBJ1-5; CDR3 protein: CASSPDWTGNQPQHF; CDR3 DNA: TGTGCCAGCAGCCCTGACTGGACAGGGAATCAGCCCCAGCATTTT